Sequencing of this T cell receptor (beta chain) was carried out in a study of T cells in Graves' hyperthyroidism and ophthalmopathy. This clonotype has a count of ten or more. V was shortened by 8 bases and J by 0 bases, with 11 bases between the two germline ends. This CDR3 region has 13 residues. From germline, CDR1 is SEHNR and CDR2 FQNEAQ (reference sequence). Amplification targeted TCR beta CDR3 regions from RNA transcripts. Initially, a first-round RT-PCR of the TCR CDR3 employed the HTBI primer set. TCRdb called the multiplex PCR reads again in MiXCR, with one record for every CDR3 protein. Counted here are over 200,000 distinct CDR3 sequences, 13% to 15% occurring once; the ten biggest clones make up about an eighth.

Sequencing was carried out using blood. This chain connects TRBV7-9 to TRBJ2-7; D is ambiguous. The clonotype comes from a woman aged 40 to 50 with Graves' hyperthyroidism that later progressed to Graves' ophthalmopathy. The CDR3 here is CASLDRYSYEQYF. DNA of the CDR3: TGTGCCAGCTTGGACCGATACTCCTACGAGCAGTACTTC.